This T cell receptor beta chain was identified during a study of T cells in Graves' hyperthyroidism and ophthalmopathy. It was RNA transcripts that yielded the amplified TCR beta CDR3 regions. The primer set for the first-round RT-PCR of the TCR CDR3 was HTBI. TCRdb recomputed calls from the multiplex PCR reads with MiXCR, one row per CDR3 protein. The sample includes roughly 840,000 distinct CDR3 sequences, 35% to 40% of them seen just once. Germline loops: CDR1 SEHNR, CDR2 FQNEAQ (reference sequence). Trimming took 6 bases from V and 3 from J; bases not matched to a gene: 11. The CDR3 totals 15 residues.

The TCR comes from a man between 18 and 29 years old with Graves' hyperthyroidism. Sequencing used blood. The chain has TRBV7-9 and TRBJ2-7, with 7 bases that match TRBD2. The CDR3 coding sequence is TGTGCCAGCAGTTTATCGGGAGGTCGAGACTACGAGCAGTACTTC. This translates into CASSLSGGRDYEQYF.